A selection of T cell receptor beta chains follows, all from one sample in a study of OX40 agonist ivuxolimab in advanced cancers. Sequenced by immunoSEQ multiplex PCR; TCRdb stores in-frame clones only, minus some. The table has approximately 26,000 clones, roughly 84% seen once. Sequenced material: CD4+ or CD8+ T cells sorted from blood, taken in a trial of the OX40 agonist ivuxolimab. These receptors were taken from an adult with an advanced solid tumor such as melanoma, head and neck, liver or kidney cancer. CDR3s include the opening cysteine and the closing phenylalanine or tryptophan. Each record gives: V gene, J gene, clone size, D gene, CDR3 DNA, CDR3 protein. D genes are given only for firm matches. A clone size is listed for some rows: how often the clone was seen (once, few, many), or a class if it is expanded.

TRBV5-6	TRBJ2-7	-	-	TGTGCCAGCAGCCGTTCGGGGGACGAGCAGTACTTC	CASSRSGDEQYF
TRBV28	TRBJ2-3	-	-	TGTGCCAGCAGTTTAACAGGCCAAAGAGATACGCAGTATTTT	CASSLTGQRDTQYF
TRBV7-9	TRBJ2-1	once	-	TGTGCCAGCAGCTCGACAGAGGGGTCCTTCTACAATGAGCAGTTCTTC	CASSSTEGSFYNEQFF
TRBV11-2	TRBJ2-7	-	-	TGTGCCAGCAGTTCCTCACCCGAGCAGTACTTC	CASSSSPEQYF
TRBV29-1	TRBJ2-1	-	TRBD2	TGCAGCGTTGAGTTTCCCCGCGGGAGGCCCAATGAGCAGTTCTTC	CSVEFPRGRPNEQFF
TRBV15	TRBJ2-5	-	TRBD1	TGTGCCACCAGCGCGTGGGACAGTAAAATGGAAGAGACCCAGTACTTC	CATSAWDSKMEETQYF
TRBV7-6	TRBJ1-3	-	-	TGTGCCAGCAGCCCTCTTTTCCCTGGAAACACCATATATTTT	CASSPLFPGNTIYF
TRBV19	TRBJ1-6	-	TRBD1	TGTGCCAGTAGTACGGGACAGAGAAATTCACCCCTCCACTTT	CASSTGQRNSPLHF
TRBV6-5	TRBJ2-2	once	TRBD1	TGTGCCAGCAGAATGACAGGGGCCGAGGCCGGGGAGCTGTTTTTT	CASRMTGAEAGELFF
TRBV19	TRBJ2-5	-	-	TGTGCCAGTAGTGCGGGCCAAGGTGCAGAGACCCAGTACTTC	CASSAGQGAETQYF
TRBV2	TRBJ2-7	-	-	TGTGCCGGCCGGACGGGGAGCTCCTACGAGCAGTACTTC	CAGRTGSSYEQYF
TRBV28	TRBJ1-5	hyperexpanded	-	TGTGCCAGCAGTTTGAGGGTAGGCCAGCCCCAGCATTTT	CASSLRVGQPQHF
TRBV9	TRBJ2-3	once	TRBD2	TGTGCCAGCAGCCCAGGGAAGTGGGGAGCGGGAAAGGCAGATACGCAGTATTTT	CASSPGKWGAGKADTQYF
TRBV4-1	TRBJ2-7	-	TRBD2	TGCGCCAGCAGCCAGTCTAGCGGGAGGGATCACGAGCAGTACTTC	CASSQSSGRDHEQYF
TRBV28	TRBJ1-4	-	-	TGTGCCAGCAGTTTATTTGGCCTTACCCCAACTAATGAAAAACTGTTTTTT	CASSLFGLTPTNEKLFF
TRBV7-9	TRBJ2-1	-	-	TGTGCCAGCAGCTTAGAGGGCTGGAGCTCCTACAATGAGCAGTTCTTC	CASSLEGWSSYNEQFF
TRBV11-3	TRBJ2-7	-	-	TGTGCCAGCAGCTTAGCAACCTCCTACGAGCAGTACTTC	CASSLATSYEQYF
TRBV11-2	TRBJ2-6	-	-	TGTGCCAGCAGCCCTTCGAATTCTGGGGCCAACGTCCTGACTTTC	CASSPSNSGANVLTF